This T cell receptor beta chain was recorded in a study of early T cells in non-severe SARS-CoV-2 infection. On the study more broadly: The authors sequenced bulk RNA from unsorted whole blood, leaving chains unpaired.

Individual cDNA molecules were tagged with unique molecular identifiers. TCRdb re-called the 5' RACE reads with MiXCR, one entry per CDR3 protein. The sample consists of 75,000 to 100,000 distinct CDR3 sequences, 16% of them appearing once. This clonotype showed up just a few times. Source material: whole blood. The source is an adult who was a healthcare worker with PCR-confirmed SARS-CoV-2 infection or an uninfected control (not recorded which).

The CDR3 is CASSLATAGGETQYF. CDR3 bases: TGTGCCAGCAGCTTAGCAACGGCCGGAGGAGAGACCCAGTACTTC. The chain combines TRBV7-9 with TRBJ2-5, with a tentative D call TRBD2 (5 bases). Germline-derived CDR1 and CDR2 are SEHNR and FQNEAQ (reference sequence). This CDR3 is 15 amino acids long. Trimming took off 0 bases at V and 4 bases at J, with 12 bases between the two ends.